The clone carrying this T cell receptor beta chain has ten or more counts. Its specificity is not known. This CDR3 region has 15 residues. V shed 5 bases and J 3 bases; nucleotides not matched to a gene: 8. The germline V gene encodes CDR1 SGHTA and CDR2 FQGNSA. The data stem from a study of T cell repertoires in cytomegalovirus infection. Study overall: Public signatures in TCR beta pointed to CMV infection and matching HLA type.

From the reads, TCRdb called clonotypes with MiXCR, one entry per CDR3 protein. The data contain 830,000 or so distinct CDR3 sequences, approximately 32% of them singletons. Sequenced here: cultured CD8+ T cells from PBMCs, sampled from culture after CMV antigen stimulation. The sequence was obtained from a human donor in good health (CMV status not recorded). Some clones in this sample may be carry-over from other donors' samples. This chain connects TRBV7-2 to TRBJ2-7; 9 bases line up with TRBD2. The CDR3 nucleotides read TGTGCCAGCAGCCGAAGGATAGCGGGGGACTACGAGCAGTACTTC. Its protein product is CASSRRIAGDYEQYF.